This is a list of T cell receptor beta chains from one sample in a study of blood T cell repertoires in COVID-19. The assay was immunoSEQ multiplex PCR, and TCRdb's table has in-frame clones only and misses some. The repertoire holds about 530,000 clones, with around nine tenths as singletons. Sequenced sample: peripheral blood. The receptor source for this set is a woman aged 50 to 60 with COVID-19, enrolled during active disease. Both conserved end residues are part of each CDR3. A D gene is named only where the DNA matches it firmly. Clone size is given for some rows only: seen once, a few or many times, or a class if the clone is expanded.

TRBV5-1,TRBD1,TRBJ1-2,NA,TGCGCCAGCAGCTTGGGAAAGGACAGGGAGGGCTACACCTTC,CASSLGKDREGYTF
TRBV6-2/TRBV6-3,TRBD1,TRBJ1-1,NA,TGTGCCAGCAGTTATCAGGGGGCGATGAACACTGAAGCTTTCTTT,CASSYQGAMNTEAFF
TRBV6-5,NA,TRBJ1-4,NA,TGTGCCAGCATAGAGGAGGCTAATGAAAAACTGTTTTTT,CASIEEANEKLFF
TRBV5-1,NA,TRBJ1-1,NA,TGCGCCAGCAGCTTTCAGGGGAACACTGAAGCTTTCTTT,CASSFQGNTEAFF
TRBV7-9,NA,TRBJ2-7,NA,TGTGCCAGCAGCTCCCCTGAGGGGGAAGAGCAGTACTTC,CASSSPEGEEQYF
TRBV5-5,TRBD2,TRBJ2-5,many,TGTGCCAGCAGCTTGGGACTAGCGGCAAGTGAGACCCAGTACTTC,CASSLGLAASETQYF
TRBV7-9,NA,TRBJ1-2,NA,TGTGCCAGCAGCCTAGCAAGGGGCGCTGGCTACACCTTC,CASSLARGAGYTF
TRBV19,TRBD2,TRBJ2-1,NA,TGTGCCAGTAGTATAGGACTAGCGGGGGCGACTGAGCAGTTCTTC,CASSIGLAGATEQFF
TRBV2,TRBD1,TRBJ1-5,NA,TGTGCCAGCAGTGGACAGGGACGGCAGCCCCAGCATTTT,CASSGQGRQPQHF
TRBV7-8,TRBD2,TRBJ2-1,NA,TGTGCCAGCAGCTCCCGGGTGGGCCTAGCGGGGGGTACTGGGAATGAGCAGTTCTTC,CASSSRVGLAGGTGNEQFF
TRBV19,TRBD1,TRBJ1-2,NA,TGTGCCACCGCTCCTACGACAGGGCGGCGTGGCTACACCTTC,CATAPTTGRRGYTF
TRBV2,TRBD1,TRBJ2-7,NA,TGTGCCAGCAGTGAAGCTGTGGGACAGGGTAACGAGCAGTACTTC,CASSEAVGQGNEQYF
TRBV27,TRBD1,TRBJ1-2,NA,TGTGCCAGCAAAGCCGACAGGGGCGGCGGCTACACCTTC,CASKADRGGGYTF
TRBV6-2/TRBV6-3,TRBD2,TRBJ2-2,NA,TGTGCCAGCAGTTACTCGAATAGCGGGGGATCCGGGGAGCTGTTTTTT,CASSYSNSGGSGELFF
TRBV10-3,NA,TRBJ1-3,NA,TGTGCCACTCTACAGGGCTCTGGAAACACCATATATTTT,CATLQGSGNTIYF